This T cell receptor (beta chain) is drawn from a study of shared clonotypes between healthy human individuals. Germline V gene data show CDR1 as SGHAT and CDR2 as FQNNGV. Deletions cut 5 bases from V and 4 bases from J, with 15 bases between. This CDR3 is 14 amino acids long. Ten immunoSEQ deep assay plates were used to sequence unsorted PBMC DNA. Profiling relied on immunoSEQ multiplex PCR, and the TCRdb table lists in-frame clones only, not all of them. The sample consists of approximately 500,000 clones, approximately 79% of them appearing once. Material for sequencing was PBMCs. This clonotype was obtained from a middle-aged woman in good health. Some clones in this sample may be carry-over from other donors' samples. The J gene is TRBJ2-7, the V gene TRBV11-2; D possibly matches TRBD1 or TRBD2 (6 bases each). The CDR3 DNA sequence: TGTGCCAGCAGCAACATGAGGGGGGCTTACGAGCAGTACTTC. This sequence encodes CASSNMRGAYEQYF. The full variable domain, its missing parts supplied by reference TRBV11-2 and TRBJ2-7, is EAGVAQSPRYKIIEKRQSVAFWCNPISGHATLYWYQQILGQGPKLLIQFQNNGVVDDSQLPKDRFSAERLKGVDSTLKIQPAKLEDSAVYLCASSNMRGAYEQYFGPGTRLTVT.